What follows are 27 T cell receptor beta chains derived from one specimen sequenced in a study of OX40 agonist ivuxolimab in advanced cancers. Assay used: immunoSEQ multiplex PCR; TCRdb lists only in-frame clones, some missing. The table lists around 110,000 clones, approximately 92% of them singletons. The sequencing here drew on CD4+ or CD8+ T cells sorted from blood, taken in a trial of the OX40 agonist ivuxolimab. The receptors originated from an adult with an advanced solid tumor such as melanoma, head and neck, liver or kidney cancer.

V is TRBV5-1 and J is TRBJ2-7, with 9 bases aligning to TRBD2. V dropped 4 bases and J dropped 7; count of bases not matched to a gene: 15. Germline assignment: CDR1 SGHRS and CDR2 YFSETQ. This CDR3 comprises 16 residues. This chain's CDR3 is CASSRSLAGSPREQYF. In nucleotides, the CDR3 is TGCGCCAGCAGCCGGTCTCTAGCGGGGTCGCCTCGAGAGCAGTACTTC.

The V gene is TRBV11-2, the J gene TRBJ2-6; no clear D. Germline CDR1 and CDR2: SGHAT and FQNNGV. CDR3 length: 13 residues. Trimming removed 8 bases at V and 0 bases at J, with 5 bases between. The CDR3 DNA reads TGTGCCAGCGGGTACTCTGGGGCCAACGTCCTGACTTTC. Encoded protein: CASGYSGANVLTF.

The sample holds a few counts of this clone. The CDR3 region is CASSEAGDRGDTQYF. CDR3 DNA sequence: TGTGCCAGCAGTGAAGCGGGGGACAGGGGGGATACGCAGTATTTT. The chain couples TRBV6-1 to TRBJ2-3; 11 bases map to TRBD1. The trim removed 0 bases at V and 6 bases at J, leaving 2 bases unmatched. Germline V gene sequence: CDR1 MNHNS, CDR2 SASEGT. The CDR3 runs 15 residues.

The rearrangement links TRBV7-3 to TRBJ1-1; unclear D gene. The germline V gene has CDR1 SGHTA and CDR2 FQGTGA. V dropped 5 bases and J dropped 3 bases, with 10 bases sitting between them. The CDR3 runs to 13 residues. The CDR3, as DNA: TGTGCCAGCAGCCCAAGCATGGACACTGAAGCTTTCTTT. It translates to CASSPSMDTEAFF.

This chain uses TRBV11-2 with TRBJ2-5; 9 nucleotides match TRBD2. The J segment lost 13 bases and the V segment lost 5 bases, leaving 17 bases of the junction unmatched. Germline V lookup: CDR1 SGHAT, CDR2 FQNNGV. The CDR3 length is 15 residues. The CDR3 loop reads CASSPERGAISGAYF. CDR3 nucleotides: TGTGCCAGCAGCCCAGAGCGGGGGGCCATTTCGGGCGCGTACTTC.

This clone appeared once. The genes are TRBV6-5 and TRBJ2-3; D perhaps matches TRBD2 (6 bases). CDR3 length equals 14 residues. The germline V and J ends were trimmed by 4 bases and 0 bases, with 8 bases remaining between them. CDR1 and CDR2 (germline): MNHEY, SVGAGI. The CDR3 spells CASSLAVSTDTQYF. CDR3 in DNA: TGTGCCAGCAGTTTAGCGGTTAGCACAGATACGCAGTATTTT.

V gene TRBV6-5 combines with J gene TRBJ2-1; D may correspond to TRBD1 or TRBD2 (5 bases each). This CDR3 has 13 residues. Trimming took off 7 bases at V and 2 bases at J, with 9 bases between the two ends. Per germline, CDR1 MNHEY and CDR2 SVGAGI. The DNA of the CDR3 is TGTGCCAGCATGAGGGGCACCTACAATGAGCAGTTCTTC. Its translation: CASMRGTYNEQFF.

The chain combines TRBV29-1 with TRBJ1-2; D is unclear. V was shortened by 5 bases and J by 0 bases, with 10 bases between the two germline ends. In germline, CDR1 is SQVTM, CDR2 ANQGSEA. This CDR3 spans 13 amino acids. CDR3 amino acids: CSVQRATNYGYTF. The CDR3 bases are TGCAGCGTTCAGCGGGCGACTAACTATGGCTACACCTTC.

The chain carries TRBV7-8 and TRBJ1-5, with D uncertain. Germline CDR1 reads SGHVS; CDR2 reads FQNEAQ. The CDR3 sequence is 14 residues long. V dropped 0 bases and J dropped 5 bases, with 8 bases sitting between them. CDR3 residues: CASSLAGNYQPQHF. DNA of the CDR3: TGTGCCAGCAGCTTAGCGGGGAATTATCAGCCCCAGCATTTT.

The chain has TRBV9 and TRBJ2-7; 9 bases map to TRBD1. CDR1 is SGDLS and CDR2 is YYNGEE in the germline V gene. The trim removed 0 bases at V and 3 bases at J, leaving 4 bases unmatched. This CDR3 region has 15 residues. CDR3 sequence: CASSVAPGQGYEQYF. Here the CDR3 DNA reads TGTGCCAGCAGCGTAGCCCCGGGACAGGGCTACGAGCAGTACTTC. Together with reference TRBV9 and TRBJ2-7, the CDR3 gives the full variable domain: DSGVTQTPKHLITATGQRVTLRCSPRSGDLSVYWYQQSLDQGLQFLIQYYNGEERAKGNILERFSAQQFPDLHSELNLSSLELGDSALYFCASSVAPGQGYEQYFGPGTRLTVT.

The chain has TRBV19 and TRBJ1-1; D is undetermined. CDR1 is LNHDA and CDR2 is SQIVND in the germline V gene (reference sequence). V was trimmed by 10 bases and J by 0 bases, leaving 12 bases between them. The CDR3 sequence is 13 residues long. CDR3 in amino acids: CATSANLNTEAFF. The CDR3 nucleotides are TGTGCCACGTCCGCCAATCTGAACACTGAAGCTTTCTTT.

CDR3 loop: CAISESKGAKDTQYF. The CDR3 DNA follows: TGTGCCATCAGTGAGTCGAAGGGGGCAAAAGATACGCAGTATTTT. The V call is TRBV10-3, the J call TRBJ2-3; TRBD1 matches at 7 bases. The CDR3 consists of 15 residues. V shed 0 bases and J 5 bases; nucleotides not matched to a gene: 5. The germline V gene has CDR1 ENHRY and CDR2 SYGVKD.

The rearrangement uses TRBV6-1 and TRBJ2-3; D remains ambiguous. With 5 bases removed from V and 0 bases from J, the gap between germline ends came to 3 bases. The CDR3 totals 12 residues. CDR1 MNHNS and CDR2 SASEGT come from the germline V gene. CDR3 protein: CASSPSTDTQYF. CDR3 bases: TGTGCCAGCAGTCCAAGCACAGATACGCAGTATTTT.

In DNA form, the CDR3 reads TGCAGTGCCCTTTGGGATTATGGCTACACCTTC. As protein: CSALWDYGYTF. V gene TRBV20-1 combines with J gene TRBJ1-2; no clear D gene. This CDR3 is built from 11 residues. V was clipped by 6 bases and J by 5 bases, with 10 bases between them. Germline V CDR1 and CDR2: DFQATT, SNEGSKA (reference sequence).

The chain's CDR3 is CAISELSGVSYNEQFF. In DNA, the CDR3 is TGTGCCATCAGTGAACTCTCAGGAGTCTCCTACAATGAGCAGTTCTTC. The gene calls are TRBV10-3 and TRBJ2-1; no definite D call. Germline V CDR1 and CDR2: ENHRY, SYGVKD. This CDR3 region has 16 residues. V lost 3 bases and J 0 bases, leaving 12 bases between the germline ends.

The chain is built from TRBV5-1 and TRBJ2-7; maybe TRBD1 (5 bases). CDR1 and CDR2 from the germline V gene are SGHRS and YFSETQ. Trimming stripped 0 bases from V and 5 bases from J, with 6 bases between. The CDR3 is 12 residues long. CDR3 sequence (DNA): TGCGCCAGCAGCTTGGAGGGGAACGAGCAGTACTTC. It yields the protein CASSLEGNEQYF.

V and J are TRBV18 and TRBJ2-2; TRBD2 matches 11 bases. With 4 bases clipped from V and 6 bases from J, the junction kept 7 bases outside the gene matches. The CDR3 totals 16 residues. Germline V gene lookup returns CDR1 KGHSH and CDR2 LQKENI. The CDR3 sequence: CASSHSGRAGAGELFF. The CDR3 DNA follows: TGTGCCAGCTCACATAGCGGGAGGGCCGGTGCCGGGGAGCTGTTTTTT.

The V and J genes are TRBV19 and TRBJ1-1, with D hard to call. This CDR3 has 13 amino acids. With 5 bases removed from V and 3 bases from J, the gap between germline ends came to 10 bases. Germline V gene data show CDR1 as LNHDA and CDR2 as SQIVND (reference sequence). The CDR3 nucleotides are TGTGCCAGTAGTTGGGAGCCTTACACTGAAGCTTTCTTT. Encoded protein: CASSWEPYTEAFF.

There are a few counts of this clone. The CDR3 DNA reads as TGTGCCAGTAGTATTATGGGGGGGCAACAGCCCCAGCATTTT. Amino acids: CASSIMGGQQPQHF. The V call is TRBV19, the J call TRBJ1-5, with TRBD1 as a possible D gene (6 bases). CDR3 length: 14 amino acids. Trimming removed 3 bases at V and 7 bases at J, with 13 bases between. Germline V gene data show CDR1 as LNHDA and CDR2 as SQIVND (reference sequence).

The rearrangement joins TRBV27 to TRBJ1-2; a weak D match, TRBD1 (6 bases). The CDR3 spans 15 residues. Germline V gene lookup returns CDR1 MNHEY and CDR2 SMNVEV (reference sequence). Trimming took off 6 bases at V and 4 bases at J, with 18 bases between the two ends. CDR3 residues: CASRDSVGGLYGYTF. The CDR3 nucleotides are TGTGCCAGCAGGGACTCGGTGGGGGGCCTCTATGGCTACACCTTC.

The rearrangement links TRBV6-5 to TRBJ2-6; TRBD1 might be the D (5 bases). V was shortened by 5 bases and J by 0 bases, with 8 bases between the two germline ends. Germline CDR1 and CDR2: MNHEY and SVGAGI. There are 15 residues in the CDR3. The CDR3 sequence is CASSRQISGANVLTF. The CDR3 DNA follows: TGTGCCAGCAGTCGACAGATCTCTGGGGCCAACGTCCTGACTTTC.

The chain joins TRBV7-3 to TRBJ2-3, with D perhaps TRBD1 (5 bases). CDR3 size: 16 residues. Germline CDR1 reads SGHTA; CDR2 reads FQGTGA. Deletions cut 6 bases from V and 1 base from J, with 17 bases between. Here the CDR3 DNA reads TGTGCCAGCAGTCCCCTAGGGGTAGAAGGCACAGATACGCAGTATTTT. This encodes CASSPLGVEGTDTQYF.

The DNA of the CDR3 is TGTGCCAGCAGTGAATCAGGCCTCGGATCACCCCTCCACTTT. Protein product: CASSESGLGSPLHF. The V and J genes are TRBV2 and TRBJ1-6; D not resolved. The CDR3 is 14 residues long. Germline CDR1 reads SNHLY; CDR2 reads FYNNEI. V was shortened by 2 bases and J by 10 bases, with 12 bases between the two germline ends.

The chain employs TRBV7-9 and TRBJ2-1, with 8 bases matching TRBD2. Per germline, CDR1 SEHNR and CDR2 FQNEAQ (reference sequence). V was clipped by 5 bases and J by 9 bases; unmatched bases: 15. The CDR3 runs to 16 residues. The CDR3: CASSRMVLAGGGEQFF. The CDR3 bases are TGTGCCAGCAGCCGTATGGTCCTAGCGGGTGGGGGTGAGCAGTTCTTC.

The chain uses TRBV18 and TRBJ1-4, with 9 nucleotides matching TRBD1. The CDR3 has 14 residues. CDR1 and CDR2 from the germline V gene are KGHSH and LQKENI. Trimming took 3 bases from V and 7 from J; bases not matched to a gene: 3. The CDR3 sequence is CASSPGQGGEKLFF. CDR3 DNA sequence: TGTGCCAGCTCACCGGGACAGGGTGGTGAAAAACTGTTTTTT.

V gene TRBV6-1 combines with J gene TRBJ2-5; TRBD2 might be the D (6 bases). This CDR3 region has 13 residues. V was trimmed by 11 bases and J by 1 base, leaving 14 bases between them. The V gene's germline CDR1 is MNHNS and CDR2 SASEGT. CDR3 sequence (DNA): TGTGCCGGCGGCCGGGACTTCCAAGAGACCCAGTACTTC. Its translation: CAGGRDFQETQYF.

The chain couples TRBV27 to TRBJ2-7; no clear D gene. V lost 7 bases and J 5 bases, leaving 21 bases between the germline ends. The CDR3 spans 15 residues. Germline assignment: CDR1 MNHEY and CDR2 SMNVEV (reference sequence). The CDR3: CASTAKGLPWDEQYF. The CDR3 nucleotides read TGTGCCAGCACGGCGAAAGGGCTTCCATGGGACGAGCAGTACTTC.